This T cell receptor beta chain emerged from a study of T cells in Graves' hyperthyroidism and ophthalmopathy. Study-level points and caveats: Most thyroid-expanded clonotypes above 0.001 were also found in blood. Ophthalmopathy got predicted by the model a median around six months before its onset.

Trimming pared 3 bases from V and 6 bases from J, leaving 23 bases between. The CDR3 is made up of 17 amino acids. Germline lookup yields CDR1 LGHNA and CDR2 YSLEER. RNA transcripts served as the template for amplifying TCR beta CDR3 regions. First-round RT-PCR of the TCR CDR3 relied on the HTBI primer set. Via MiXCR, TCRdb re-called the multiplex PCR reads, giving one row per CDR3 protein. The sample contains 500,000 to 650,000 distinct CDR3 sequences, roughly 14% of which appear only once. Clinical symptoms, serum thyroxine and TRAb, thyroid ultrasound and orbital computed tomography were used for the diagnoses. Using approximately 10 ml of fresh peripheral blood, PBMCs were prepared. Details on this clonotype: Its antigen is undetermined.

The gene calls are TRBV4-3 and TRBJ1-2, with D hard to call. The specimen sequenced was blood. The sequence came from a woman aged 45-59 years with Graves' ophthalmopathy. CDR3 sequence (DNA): TGCGCCAGCAGCCATGCCTCTACGAGCCAGGATGTCGATGGCTACACCTTC. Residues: CASSHASTSQDVDGYTF.